These 30 T cell receptor beta chains were all obtained from the same sample, sequenced in a study of blood T cell repertoires in COVID-19. Using immunoSEQ multiplex PCR, the repertoire was profiled, and TCRdb retains in-frame clones only, with some absent. This sample has some 430,000 clones, with 90% found just once. The sequenced material came from PBMCs or T cells enriched from blood (not recorded which). The receptor set was obtained from a man aged 18-30 years who had recovered from COVID-19.

V usage is TRBV23-1 and J usage is TRBJ1-3; D not resolved. TRBV23-1 is an ORF, and what it does is uncertain. The CDR3 covers 15 residues. The V gene lost 1 base and the J gene lost 0 bases, with 7 bases spanning the gap. This CDR3 reads CASSQLQSSGNTIYF. The CDR3 nucleotides read TGCGCCAGCAGTCAATTACAGAGCTCTGGAAACACCATATATTTT.

This chain joins TRBV2 and TRBJ2-7, with D perhaps matching TRBD1 (6 bases). The germline V gene encodes CDR1 SNHLY and CDR2 FYNNEI. The CDR3 is 16 amino acids. V was cut by 0 bases and J by 4 bases, with 16 bases left in between. CDR3 in DNA: TGTGCCAGCAGTGAAGCGCTTGGGCAGGGGTCGTACGAGCAGTACTTC. This gives the protein CASSEALGQGSYEQYF. Together with reference TRBV2 and TRBJ2-7, the CDR3 gives the full variable domain: EPEVTQTPSHQVTQMGQEVILRCVPISNHLYFYWYRQILGQKVEFLVSFYNNEISEKSEIFDDQFSVERPDGSNFTLKIRSTKLEDSAMYFCASSEALGQGSYEQYFGPGTRLTVT.

The V and J genes are TRBV2 and TRBJ1-1; the match to TRBD1 covers 7 bases. V was clipped by 3 bases and J by 6 bases; unmatched bases: 10. This CDR3 spans 15 amino acids. CDR1 SNHLY and CDR2 FYNNEI come from the germline V gene. CDR3 amino acids: CASSDFLTGSAEAFF. The CDR3, as DNA: TGTGCCAGCAGTGACTTCCTGACAGGGAGCGCTGAAGCTTTCTTT.

This chain joins TRBV19 and TRBJ1-2; TRBD1 is a possible D gene (5 bases). Germline CDR1 LNHDA, CDR2 SQIVND (reference sequence). The CDR3 length is 15 residues. Trimming shortened V by 1 base and J by 6 bases, and 15 bases separated the two germline ends. The CDR3 DNA sequence: TGTGCCAGTAGTATAGCCGTCACAGGAACCCATGGCTACACCTTC. The encoded protein is CASSIAVTGTHGYTF.

A few counts support this clone. The chain joins TRBV6-5 to TRBJ2-3; 10 bases are a match to TRBD1. CDR3 length: 15 residues. CDR1 and CDR2 from the germline V gene are MNHEY and SVGAGI. The V gene end was trimmed by 6 bases and the J gene end by 4 bases; junction bases not matched to a gene: 7. CDR3 loop: CASSNSGTGADTQYF. For the CDR3, the DNA is TGTGCCAGCAGCAACTCCGGGACAGGGGCAGATACGCAGTATTTT.

The chain combines TRBV2 with TRBJ1-1; unclear D gene. Per germline, CDR1 SNHLY and CDR2 FYNNEI. The V end lost 2 bases, the J end lost 2 bases, and 3 bases lay between the germline ends. The CDR3 runs to 12 residues. CDR3: CASSEQNTEAFF. CDR3 sequence (DNA): TGTGCCAGCAGTGAACAAAACACTGAAGCTTTCTTT.

The rearrangement joins TRBV6-5 to TRBJ1-1; unclear D gene. With 6 bases removed from V and 1 base from J, the gap between germline ends came to 15 bases. In germline, CDR1 is MNHEY, CDR2 SVGAGI. This CDR3 has 15 residues. CDR3 coding DNA: TGTGCCAGCAGCCCCGGAGGGTTGGGGAACACTGAAGCTTTCTTT. Protein sequence: CASSPGGLGNTEAFF.

The V call is TRBV5-1, the J call TRBJ2-1; 11 bases fit TRBD2. The V gene end was trimmed by 4 bases and the J gene end by 4 bases; junction bases not matched to a gene: 7. The germline gives CDR1 SGHRS, CDR2 YFSETQ. The CDR3 length is 16 residues. The CDR3 DNA reads TGCGCCAGCAGCCCCACCGGGACTAGCGGATACAATGAGCAGTTCTTC. Its protein product is CASSPTGTSGYNEQFF. Drawing the rest from reference TRBV5-1 and TRBJ2-1, the complete variable domain is KAGVTQTPRYLIKTRGQQVTLSCSPISGHRSVSWYQQTPGQGLQFLFEYFSETQRNKGNFPGRFSGRQFSNSRSEMNVSTLELGDSALYLCASSPTGTSGYNEQFFGPGTRLTVL.

The rearrangement links TRBV27 to TRBJ2-2; D might be TRBD2 (6 bases). V lost 6 bases to trimming and J lost 2 bases, with 10 bases between them. Germline loops: CDR1 MNHEY, CDR2 SMNVEV (reference sequence). The CDR3 length is 14 residues. The CDR3 region is CASSGTVNTGELFF. The CDR3 nucleotides read TGTGCCAGCAGCGGGACTGTAAACACCGGGGAGCTGTTTTTT.

This rearrangement joins TRBV5-8 to TRBJ1-3, with D hard to call. Germline-derived CDR1 and CDR2 are SGHTS and YDEGEE. The CDR3 has 15 amino acids. V was cut by 1 base and J by 0 bases, with 8 bases left in between. Written as DNA, the CDR3 is TGTGCCAGCAGCTTGTGGGGAGCCTCTGGAAACACCATATATTTT. Protein product: CASSLWGASGNTIYF.

The V call is TRBV5-1, the J call TRBJ1-2, with 9 bases lining up with TRBD1. With V trimmed by 5 bases and J by 8 bases, 13 bases remained unmatched. Germline CDR1 is SGHRS and CDR2 is YFSETQ. The CDR3 runs 15 residues. The CDR3 sequence: CASRQGGGTGLGYTF. The CDR3 DNA is TGCGCCAGCAGACAAGGCGGCGGGACAGGGCTGGGCTACACCTTC.

The chain has TRBV19 and TRBJ1-5; TRBD1 matches at 9 bases. Unmatched junction bases numbered 7, after V lost 6 bases and J lost 4 bases. The CDR3 loop spans 15 amino acids. CDR1 is LNHDA and CDR2 is SQIVND in the germline V gene (reference sequence). The CDR3, as DNA: TGTGCCAGTAGGGGACAGGGCCCTTCTAATCAGCCCCAGCATTTT. Its translation: CASRGQGPSNQPQHF.

The gene calls are TRBV28 and TRBJ1-1; no firm D call. This CDR3 comprises 14 residues. Trimming took 2 bases from V and 1 from J, leaving 8 bases between them. Germline CDR1 reads MDHEN; CDR2 reads SYDVKM. The CDR3 spells CASSLIQENTEAFF. CDR3 nucleotides: TGTGCCAGCAGTTTAATCCAGGAGAACACTGAAGCTTTCTTT.

The chain joins TRBV4-1 to TRBJ1-2, with D perhaps TRBD1 (5 bases). From germline, CDR1 is MGHRA and CDR2 YSYEKL. Trimming took off 3 bases at V and 2 bases at J, with 13 bases between the two ends. This CDR3 contains 15 residues. The CDR3 bases are TGCGCCAGCAGCCAGGAGGGACGGAAGAACTATGGCTACACCTTC. This encodes CASSQEGRKNYGYTF.

This clone appeared a single time. The gene calls are TRBV2 and TRBJ2-2; 7 nucleotides agree with TRBD1. Per germline, CDR1 SNHLY and CDR2 FYNNEI. J lost 0 bases, V lost 8 bases, and 0 bases had no gene match. CDR3 length: 13 amino acids. The CDR3, as DNA: TGTGCCAGCGGACAGGCGAACACCGGGGAGCTGTTTTTT. The encoded protein is CASGQANTGELFF. The full variable domain, with the rest looked up from reference TRBV2 and TRBJ2-2, is EPEVTQTPSHQVTQMGQEVILRCVPISNHLYFYWYRQILGQKVEFLVSFYNNEISEKSEIFDDQFSVERPDGSNFTLKIRSTKLEDSAMYFCASGQANTGELFFGEGSRLTVL.

The gene calls are TRBV9 and TRBJ1-4, with a possible D match to TRBD1 (5 bases). CDR3 size: 19 residues. CDR1 and CDR2 (germline): SGDLS, YYNGEE. Trimming pared 0 bases from V and 3 bases from J, leaving 21 bases between. Written as DNA, the CDR3 is TGTGCCAGCAGCGTAGGTCCGTTAAATACAGGTTCCTCTAATGAAAAACTGTTTTTT. Protein sequence: CASSVGPLNTGSSNEKLFF. The complete variable domain, with remaining parts taken from reference TRBV9 and TRBJ1-4, reads DSGVTQTPKHLITATGQRVTLRCSPRSGDLSVYWYQQSLDQGLQFLIQYYNGEERAKGNILERFSAQQFPDLHSELNLSSLELGDSALYFCASSVGPLNTGSSNEKLFFGSGTQLSVL.

This chain joins TRBV6-6 and TRBJ2-2; 10 nucleotides align to TRBD2. Germline CDR1 MNHNY, CDR2 SVGAGI (reference sequence). The CDR3 has 19 residues. The J segment lost 7 bases and the V segment lost 6 bases, leaving 20 bases of the junction unmatched. CDR3 amino acids: CASSSPRSSGRASDGELFF. The CDR3 DNA follows: TGTGCCAGCAGCTCCCCGAGGAGCAGCGGGAGGGCCTCGGACGGGGAGCTGTTTTTT.

The CDR3, as DNA: TGTGCCAGCAGTTTCACTAGTGGTAGCACAGATACGCAGTATTTT. Protein product: CASSFTSGSTDTQYF. The chain is built from TRBV27 and TRBJ2-3; maybe TRBD2 (5 bases). The CDR3 totals 15 residues. The V end was cut by 3 bases, the J end by 0 bases, with 10 bases between. Germline CDR1 reads MNHEY; CDR2 reads SMNVEV (reference sequence).

This chain joins TRBV5-1 and TRBJ2-1, with D tentatively TRBD1 (6 bases). V was pared by 0 bases and J by 4 bases, with 8 bases between. CDR3 length equals 14 residues. Germline V gene sequence: CDR1 SGHRS, CDR2 YFSETQ. The CDR3 spells CASSLEGVYNEQFF. The CDR3 bases are TGCGCCAGCAGCTTGGAGGGGGTATACAATGAGCAGTTCTTC.

CDR3 loop: CSARAGLDITF. The DNA for the CDR3 is TGCAGTGCTAGGGCCGGACTTGATATCACCTTC. The chain combines TRBV20-1 with TRBJ1-2, with D hard to call. The V and J ends lost 3 bases and 13 bases respectively, with 15 bases between them. CDR1 and CDR2 from the germline V gene are DFQATT and SNEGSKA (reference sequence). The CDR3 has 11 residues.

The chain recombines TRBV28 with TRBJ2-1, with D maybe TRBD1 (5 bases). Germline CDR1 reads MDHEN; CDR2 reads SYDVKM. This CDR3 is built from 15 residues. V gave up 3 bases and J gave up 4 bases, with 13 bases separating them. DNA for the CDR3: TGTGCCAGCAGTTTGGGATTGGGGCAGTACAATGAGCAGTTCTTC. Translating gives CASSLGLGQYNEQFF.

Worth noting for this clone: Different DNA sequences within this sample yield the same CDR3. J is TRBJ1-1 and V is TRBV29-1; the D gene is possibly TRBD1 (5 bases). Between the trimmed V and J ends, which lost 4 bases and 1 base, there was a span of 7 bases. From germline, CDR1 is SQVTM and CDR2 ANQGSEA. The CDR3 has 12 residues. DNA for the CDR3: TGCAGCGTTGGTACAGGGAACACTGAAGCTTTCTTT. It encodes CSVGTGNTEAFF.

The chain couples TRBV7-9 to TRBJ2-7; D perhaps matches TRBD1 (6 bases). Per germline, CDR1 SEHNR and CDR2 FQNEAQ (reference sequence). The CDR3 covers 13 residues. V dropped 5 bases and J dropped 5 bases, with 13 bases sitting between them. CDR3 amino acids: CASSLTGPHEQYF. The DNA of the CDR3 is TGTGCCAGCAGCCTTACAGGGCCCCACGAGCAGTACTTC.

The chain joins TRBV15 to TRBJ1-5; D unresolved. V was clipped by 5 bases and J by 0 bases, with 11 bases between them. The length of the CDR3 is 15 residues. Germline CDR1 reads LNHNV; CDR2 reads YYDKDF (reference sequence). The chain's CDR3 is CATSAEVLSNQPQHF. CDR3 in DNA: TGTGCCACCAGCGCCGAGGTCCTTAGCAATCAGCCCCAGCATTTT.

This rearrangement joins TRBV10-3 to TRBJ2-1; D is possibly TRBD1 (5 bases). Germline V lookup: CDR1 ENHRY, CDR2 SYGVKD. The CDR3 spans 13 residues. Trimming took 6 bases from V and 10 from J, leaving 16 bases between them. The CDR3 DNA sequence: TGTGCCATCAGGAAGGACGCAGGGTCGGAGCAGTTCTTC. Protein: CAIRKDAGSEQFF.

V and J are TRBV6-1 and TRBJ1-5; D is ambiguous. Trimming stripped 1 base from V and 4 bases from J, with 5 bases between. Germline lookup yields CDR1 MNHNS and CDR2 SASEGT. The CDR3 covers 13 residues. CDR3 residues: CASSEGQNQPQHF. CDR3 DNA: TGTGCCAGCAGTGAAGGCCAGAATCAGCCCCAGCATTTT.

The chain carries TRBV7-8 and TRBJ1-1; D call uncertain. V shed 0 bases and J shed 5 bases, with 13 bases lying between them. Germline CDR1 SGHVS, CDR2 FQNEAQ. This CDR3 has 15 residues. The CDR3 loop reads CASSLASPGGTEAFF. The CDR3 DNA is TGTGCCAGCAGCTTAGCGTCGCCGGGTGGGACTGAAGCTTTCTTT.

The chain is built from TRBV19 and TRBJ1-6, with a weak D call TRBD1 (5 bases). Germline CDR1 reads LNHDA; CDR2 reads SQIVND (reference sequence). V lost 2 bases and J lost 9, with 14 bases in between. CDR3 size: 15 residues. CDR3 coding DNA: TGTGCCAGTAGTATAAGAGGCAGGGCGAGTTCACCCCTCCACTTT. Amino acid sequence: CASSIRGRASSPLHF. The full variable domain, its missing parts supplied by reference TRBV19 and TRBJ1-6, is DGGITQSPKYLFRKEGQNVTLSCEQNLNHDAMYWYRQDPGQGLRLIYYSQIVNDFQKGDIAEGYSVSREKKESFPLTVTSAQKNPTAFYLCASSIRGRASSPLHFGNGTRLTVT.

This chain connects TRBV15 to TRBJ2-3; perhaps TRBD1 as D (5 bases). Trimming took off 0 bases at V and 4 bases at J, with 11 bases between the two ends. The germline V gene has CDR1 LNHNV and CDR2 YYDKDF (reference sequence). CDR3 length equals 15 residues. The CDR3 loop is CATSRDQGLPDTQYF. DNA for the CDR3: TGTGCCACCAGCAGAGATCAGGGATTACCAGATACGCAGTATTTT.

This chain uses TRBV9 with TRBJ1-1; maybe TRBD1 (5 bases). The germline V gene encodes CDR1 SGDLS and CDR2 YYNGEE. The CDR3 is made up of 15 amino acids. The germline V and J ends were trimmed by 0 bases and 3 bases, with 12 bases remaining between them. CDR3 in amino acids: CASSVGGQGDTEAFF. The CDR3 DNA sequence: TGTGCCAGCAGCGTAGGAGGACAAGGGGACACTGAAGCTTTCTTT.